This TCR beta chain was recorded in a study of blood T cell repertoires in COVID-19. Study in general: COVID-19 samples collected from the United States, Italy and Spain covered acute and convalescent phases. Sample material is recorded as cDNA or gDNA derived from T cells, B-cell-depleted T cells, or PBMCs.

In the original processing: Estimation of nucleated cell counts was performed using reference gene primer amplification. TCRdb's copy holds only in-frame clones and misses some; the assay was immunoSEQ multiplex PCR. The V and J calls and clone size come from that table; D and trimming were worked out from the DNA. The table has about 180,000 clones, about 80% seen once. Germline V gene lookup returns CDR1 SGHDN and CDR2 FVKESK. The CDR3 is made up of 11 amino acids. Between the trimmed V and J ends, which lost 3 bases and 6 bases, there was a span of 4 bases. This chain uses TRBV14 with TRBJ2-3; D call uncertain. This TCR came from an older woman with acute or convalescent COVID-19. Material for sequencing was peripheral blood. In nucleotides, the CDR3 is TGTGCCAGCAGCCATGCGGATACGCAGTATTTT. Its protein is CASSHADTQYF. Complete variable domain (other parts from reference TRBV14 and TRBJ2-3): EAGVTQFPSHSVIEKGQTVTLRCDPISGHDNLYWYRRVMGKEIKFLLHFVKESKQDESGMPNNRFLAERTGGTYSTLKVQPAELEDSGVYFCASSHADTQYFGPGTRLTVL.